This record looks at one TCR beta chain sequence and its context. Original methodology: Estimated nucleated cell counts came from reference gene primer amplification. Generated by immunoSEQ multiplex PCR, the TCRdb table keeps only in-frame clones and is missing some. The D gene and trimming were derived from the DNA, and the V and J assignments and clone size from that table. The sample consists of 90,000 to 130,000 clones, nearly 90% of them appearing once. The data are from a study of blood T cell repertoires in COVID-19. Overall study: The United States, Italy and Spain provided the acute and convalescent COVID-19 samples. T cells, B-cell-depleted T cells, or PBMCs provided the cDNA or gDNA that served as material.

CDR3 size: 12 residues. V shed 6 bases, J shed 7 bases, and the junction held 2 bases outside the gene matches. Germline V gene sequence: CDR1 MGHDK, CDR2 SYGVNS. The sequenced material came from peripheral blood. The receptor was isolated from a human donor in a cohort sampled during active COVID-19. This rearrangement joins TRBV25-1 to TRBJ1-2; 10 nucleotides line up with TRBD1. The CDR3 spells CASRGTGAGYTF. The DNA for the CDR3 is TGTGCCAGCAGAGGGACAGGGGCTGGCTACACCTTC.